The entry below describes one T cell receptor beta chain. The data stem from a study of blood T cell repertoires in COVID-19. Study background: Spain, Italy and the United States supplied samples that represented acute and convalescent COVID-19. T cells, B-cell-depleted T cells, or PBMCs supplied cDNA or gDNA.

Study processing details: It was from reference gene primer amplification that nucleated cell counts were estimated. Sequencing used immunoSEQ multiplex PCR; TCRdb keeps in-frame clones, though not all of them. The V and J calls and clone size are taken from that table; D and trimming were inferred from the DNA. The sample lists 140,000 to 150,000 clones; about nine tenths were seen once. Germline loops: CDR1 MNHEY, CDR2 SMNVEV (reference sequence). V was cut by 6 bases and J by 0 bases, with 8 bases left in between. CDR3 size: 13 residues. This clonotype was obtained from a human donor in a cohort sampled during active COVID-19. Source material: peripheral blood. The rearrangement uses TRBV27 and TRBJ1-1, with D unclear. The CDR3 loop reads CASSPSVNTEAFF. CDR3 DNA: TGTGCCAGCAGCCCCTCAGTGAACACTGAAGCTTTCTTT.